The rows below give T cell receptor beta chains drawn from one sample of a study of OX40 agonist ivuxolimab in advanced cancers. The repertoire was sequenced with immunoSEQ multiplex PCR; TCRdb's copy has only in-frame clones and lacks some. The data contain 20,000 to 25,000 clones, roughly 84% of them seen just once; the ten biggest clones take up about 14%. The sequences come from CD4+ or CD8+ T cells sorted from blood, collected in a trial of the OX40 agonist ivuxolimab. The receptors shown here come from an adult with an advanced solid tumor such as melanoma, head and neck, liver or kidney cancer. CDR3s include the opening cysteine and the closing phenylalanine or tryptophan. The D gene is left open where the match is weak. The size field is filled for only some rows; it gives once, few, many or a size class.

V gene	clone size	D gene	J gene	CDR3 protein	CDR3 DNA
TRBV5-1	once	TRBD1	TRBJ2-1	CASSLRRFGTGTNNEQFF	TGCGCCAGCAGCTTGCGTAGATTCGGGACAGGGACGAACAATGAGCAGTTCTTC
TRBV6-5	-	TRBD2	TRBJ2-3	CASSYSTGGADTQYF	TGTGCCAGCAGTTACTCGACCGGGGGGGCAGATACGCAGTATTTT
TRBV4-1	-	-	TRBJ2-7	CASSEGQAYEQYF	TGTGCCAGCAGCGAAGGTCAGGCCTACGAGCAGTACTTC
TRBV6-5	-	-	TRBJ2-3	CASGVSGGLTDTQYF	TGTGCCAGCGGTGTCTCAGGGGGGCTAACAGATACGCAGTATTTT
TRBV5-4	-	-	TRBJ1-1	CASSPRSGVAEAFF	TGTGCCAGCAGCCCCCGCTCCGGGGTCGCTGAAGCTTTCTTT
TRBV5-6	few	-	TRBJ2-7	CASSFTGTLEQYF	TGTGCCAGCAGCTTTACAGGGACCTTGGAGCAGTACTTC
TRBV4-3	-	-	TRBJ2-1	CASSQDPVQQSSYNEQFF	TGCGCCAGCAGCCAAGATCCAGTGCAACAGTCCTCCTACAATGAGCAGTTCTTC
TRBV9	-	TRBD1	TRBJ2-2	CASSVRTGMAGELFF	TGTGCCAGCAGCGTTAGGACAGGGATGGCCGGGGAGCTGTTTTTT
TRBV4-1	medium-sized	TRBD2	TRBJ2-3	CASSRTSGGADTQYF	TGCGCCAGCAGCAGGACTAGCGGGGGGGCGGATACGCAGTATTTT
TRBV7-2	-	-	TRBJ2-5	CASSPPPPETQYF	TGTGCCAGCAGCCCCCCTCCGCCGGAGACCCAGTACTTC
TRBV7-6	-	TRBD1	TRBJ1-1	CASSLPTGGVTEAFF	TGTGCCAGCAGCTTACCAACAGGGGGGGTCACTGAAGCTTTCTTT
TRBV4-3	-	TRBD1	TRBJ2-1	CASSQETGTGAGEQFF	TGCGCCAGCAGCCAAGAGACCGGGACAGGGGCTGGTGAGCAGTTCTTC
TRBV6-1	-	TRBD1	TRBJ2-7	CASRTGLFYEQYF	TGTGCCAGTCGGACAGGGCTTTTCTACGAGCAGTACTTC
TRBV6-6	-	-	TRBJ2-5	CASSYSDRRETQYF	TGTGCCAGCAGTTACTCGGATCGGCGGGAGACCCAGTACTTC
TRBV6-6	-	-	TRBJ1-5	CASSYSDGYNQPQHF	TGTGCCAGCAGTTACTCCGACGGCTACAATCAGCCCCAGCATTTT
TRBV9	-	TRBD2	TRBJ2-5	CASSAGLAGWETQYF	TGTGCCAGCAGCGCGGGACTAGCGGGGTGGGAGACCCAGTACTTC
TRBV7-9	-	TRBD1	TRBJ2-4	CASSFGYGQGAYIQYF	TGTGCCAGCAGCTTCGGTTACGGGCAGGGGGCGTACATTCAGTACTTC
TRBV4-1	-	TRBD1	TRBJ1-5	CASSLGQGDNQPQHF	TGCGCCAGCAGCCTGGGACAGGGTGACAATCAGCCCCAGCATTTT
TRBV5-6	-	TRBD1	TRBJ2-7	CASSAYGQGLGYEQYF	TGTGCCAGCAGCGCTTACGGACAGGGGCTAGGTTACGAGCAGTACTTC
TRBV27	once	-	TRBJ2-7	CASSVVEGYEQYF	TGTGCCAGCAGTGTCGTCGAGGGCTACGAGCAGTACTTC
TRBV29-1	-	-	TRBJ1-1	CSVVGKGRNTEAFF	TGCAGCGTTGTTGGAAAGGGTAGGAACACTGAAGCTTTCTTT
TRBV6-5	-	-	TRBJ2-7	CASSSRAGTPLEQYF	TGTGCCAGCAGTTCCCGAGCCGGGACACCCCTCGAGCAGTACTTC
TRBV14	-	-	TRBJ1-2	CASSQAGVGFDGYTF	TGTGCCAGCAGCCAAGCAGGGGTAGGGTTCGACGGCTACACCTTC
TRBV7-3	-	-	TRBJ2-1	CASSLGQNNEQFF	TGTGCCAGCAGCTTAGGACAGAACAATGAGCAGTTCTTC
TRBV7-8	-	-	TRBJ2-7	CASSLVGQTYEQYF	TGTGCCAGCAGCTTAGTGGGGCAAACCTACGAGCAGTACTTC
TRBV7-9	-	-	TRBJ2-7	CASSSGQGYRREQYF	TGTGCCAGCAGCTCTGGGCAGGGGTATCGGCGGGAGCAGTACTTC
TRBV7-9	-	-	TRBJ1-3	CASSLESGSGNTIYF	TGTGCCAGCAGCTTAGAATCAGGGAGTGGAAACACCATATATTTT
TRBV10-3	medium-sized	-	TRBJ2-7	CAISEETEQYF	TGTGCCATCAGTGAGGAGACAGAGCAGTACTTC
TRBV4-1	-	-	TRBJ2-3	CASSQRVATDTQYF	TGCGCCAGCAGCCAAAGGGTCGCAACAGATACGCAGTATTTT
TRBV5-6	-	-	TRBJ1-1	CASSTLDSQAFF	TGTGCCAGCAGCACGTTGGACAGCCAAGCTTTCTTT
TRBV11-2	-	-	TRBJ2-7	CASSRSGQVGEQYF	TGTGCCAGCAGCCGCAGCGGACAAGTTGGCGAGCAGTACTTC
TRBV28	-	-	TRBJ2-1	CASSFMGWAVGGYEQFF	TGTGCCAGCAGTTTTATGGGTTGGGCGGTAGGGGGATATGAGCAGTTCTTC
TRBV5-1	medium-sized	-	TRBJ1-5	CASSLGGVDQPQHF	TGCGCCAGCAGCTTGGGGGGGGTGGATCAGCCCCAGCATTTT
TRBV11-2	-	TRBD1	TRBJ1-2	CASSVGRQGPYGYTF	TGTGCCAGCAGCGTAGGGAGACAGGGTCCCTATGGCTACACCTTC
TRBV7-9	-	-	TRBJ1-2	CASSLDEWNYGYTF	TGTGCCAGCAGCTTAGATGAATGGAACTATGGCTACACCTTC
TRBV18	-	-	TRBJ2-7	CASSPRGYEQYF	TGTGCCAGCTCACCAAGGGGCTACGAGCAGTACTTC
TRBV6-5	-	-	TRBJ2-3	CASSFLDTQYF	TGTGCCAGCAGTTTCTTAGATACGCAGTATTTT
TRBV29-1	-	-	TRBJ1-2	CSVYSAMHSNYGYTF	TGCAGCGTTTACTCAGCCATGCATTCTAACTATGGCTACACCTTC
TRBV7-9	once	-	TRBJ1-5	CASSLGGGYQPQHF	TGTGCCAGCAGCTTGGGGGGTGGATATCAGCCCCAGCATTTT
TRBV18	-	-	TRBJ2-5	CASSPASRVGGETQYF	TGTGCCAGCTCACCAGCCTCTAGGGTTGGGGGAGAGACCCAGTACTTC
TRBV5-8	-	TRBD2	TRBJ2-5	CASRRLAGKETQYF	TGTGCCAGCCGAAGACTAGCGGGGAAAGAGACCCAGTACTTC
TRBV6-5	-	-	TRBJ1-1	CASSYSPTEAFF	TGTGCCAGCAGTTACTCCCCCACTGAAGCTTTCTTT
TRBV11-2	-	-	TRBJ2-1	CASSHKTLAAEQFF	TGTGCCAGCAGCCACAAAACCTTAGCGGCCGAGCAGTTCTTC
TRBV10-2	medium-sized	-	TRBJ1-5	CASSEAVGSDQPQHF	TGCGCCAGCAGTGAAGCTGTGGGTTCCGATCAGCCCCAGCATTTT
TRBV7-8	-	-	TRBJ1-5	CASSVAPNQPQHF	TGTGCCAGCAGCGTAGCCCCCAATCAGCCCCAGCATTTT
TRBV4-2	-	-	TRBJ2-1	CASSQGSSPQFF	TGTGCCAGCAGCCAAGGGTCTAGTCCGCAGTTCTTC
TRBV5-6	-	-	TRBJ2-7	CASSLYGGEQYF	TGTGCCAGCAGCTTGTATGGGGGCGAGCAGTACTTC
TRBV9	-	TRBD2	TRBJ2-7	CASSVGGGKGEQYF	TGTGCCAGCAGCGTAGGCGGGGGGAAGGGCGAGCAGTACTTC
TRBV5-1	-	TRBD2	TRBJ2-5	CASSLEHVGGETQYF	TGCGCCAGCAGCTTGGAGCACGTCGGGGGGGAGACCCAGTACTTC
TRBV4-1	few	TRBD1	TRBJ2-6	CASSRPGQGANVLTF	TGCGCCAGCAGCCGTCCGGGACAGGGGGCCAACGTCCTGACTTTC
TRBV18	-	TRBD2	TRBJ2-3	CASSPPISGGATDTQYF	TGTGCCAGCTCACCACCGATTAGCGGGGGGGCCACAGATACGCAGTATTTT
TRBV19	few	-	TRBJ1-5	CASRDTNQPQHF	TGTGCCAGCCGGGACACCAATCAGCCCCAGCATTTT
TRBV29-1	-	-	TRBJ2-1	CSVEGGRYNEQFF	TGCAGCGTTGAAGGGGGACGATACAATGAGCAGTTCTTC
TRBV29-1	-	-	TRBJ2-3	CSVEDLPILPGTDTQYF	TGCAGCGTTGAAGATCTCCCCATACTTCCAGGCACAGATACGCAGTATTTT
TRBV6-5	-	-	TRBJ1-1	CASEGLGTEAFF	TGTGCCAGCGAGGGCTTGGGCACTGAAGCTTTCTTT
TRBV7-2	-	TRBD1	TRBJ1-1	CASSHRIPGQGSNTEAFF	TGTGCCAGCAGCCACCGAATCCCGGGACAGGGCTCGAACACTGAAGCTTTCTTT
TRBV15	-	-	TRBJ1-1	CATSRDLGRKAFF	TGTGCCACCAGCAGAGATCTGGGGAGAAAAGCTTTCTTT
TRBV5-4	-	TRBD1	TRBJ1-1	CASSNGQANEAFF	TGCGCCAGCAGCAACGGACAGGCCAATGAAGCTTTCTTT
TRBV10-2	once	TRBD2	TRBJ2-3	CASSEVAGTQYF	TGCGCCAGCAGTGAGGTAGCGGGTACGCAGTATTTT
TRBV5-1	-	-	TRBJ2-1	CASSSRDINPNEQFF	TGCGCCAGCAGCTCCCGGGACATCAACCCCAATGAGCAGTTCTTC